These 23 T cell receptor beta chains came from one sample sequenced in a study of cytomegalovirus exposure and HLA in healthy donors. Researchers ran the PCR with 60 Vbeta and 13 Jbeta primers. Generated by immunoSEQ multiplex PCR, the TCRdb table keeps only in-frame clones and is missing some. The sample lists some 150,000 clones, around 74% occurring once. The sample was PBMCs. Every receptor here comes from a man aged 50 to 59 in good health and CMV-seropositive.

This clone was seen once. J is TRBJ2-3 and V is TRBV5-1; D is unclear. Germline V CDR1 and CDR2: SGHRS, YFSETQ. V shed 4 bases and J shed 4 bases, with 10 bases lying between them. The CDR3 consists of 13 residues. In DNA, the CDR3 is TGCGCCAGCAGCCCACAATTCCCAGATACGCAGTATTTT. It codes for CASSPQFPDTQYF.

Note on this clone: The junction differs from germline at one of its ends, possibly a read error. The J gene is TRBJ1-3, the V gene TRBV7-9, with D unresolved. Per germline, CDR1 SEHNR and CDR2 FQNEAQ (reference sequence). The CDR3 has 14 residues. For the CDR3, the DNA is TGTTCCAGCAGCTCCGCTGGGGAGTGGAACACCATATATTTT. Translation: CSSSSAGEWNTIYF.

A few counts support this clone. V gene TRBV28 combines with J gene TRBJ2-7; D is perhaps TRBD1 (6 bases). CDR1 MDHEN and CDR2 SYDVKM come from the germline V gene. Trimming shortened V by 5 bases and J by 2 bases, and 7 bases separated the two germline ends. CDR3 length: 12 amino acids. The CDR3, as DNA: TGTGCCAGCAGTAGACAGGCCTACGAGCAGTACTTC. Translating gives CASSRQAYEQYF.

Here the CDR3 reads CASSSQSGGPTEAFF. CDR3 DNA: TGTGCCAGCAGCTCTCAATCAGGGGGCCCCACTGAAGCTTTCTTT. V usage is TRBV7-2 and J usage is TRBJ1-1, with 8 bases matching TRBD1. CDR1 is SGHTA, CDR2 FQGNSA, per germline. The CDR3 loop spans 15 amino acids. Trimming cost V 4 bases and J 4 bases; bases outside gene matches: 8.

This clone was observed once. The CDR3 is CASIWTGVYNEQFF. The CDR3 DNA reads TGTGCCAGCATTTGGACAGGGGTCTACAATGAGCAGTTCTTC. The chain employs TRBV6-1 and TRBJ2-1, with 9 nucleotides matching TRBD1. Trimming at V came to 7 bases and at J to 3 bases, leaving 4 bases not matched to a gene. Germline CDR1 and CDR2: MNHNS and SASEGT. This CDR3 is 14 amino acids long.

CDR3 in amino acids: CASSRGTGELFF. CDR3 in DNA: TGTGCCAGCAGTCGAGGGACCGGGGAGCTGTTTTTT. The rearrangement joins TRBV27 to TRBJ2-2; perhaps TRBD2 as D (5 bases). Looked up from germline, CDR1 is MNHEY and CDR2 is SMNVEV (reference sequence). The CDR3 extends over 12 amino acids. V gave up 5 bases and J gave up 5 bases, with 6 bases separating them.

The chain has TRBV28 and TRBJ1-2; 8 nucleotides match TRBD1. V lost 0 bases, J lost 6 bases, and 9 bases stayed unmatched. The CDR3 length is 16 residues. Germline V gives CDR1 MDHEN, CDR2 SYDVKM. The CDR3: CASSLWAGEQGDGYTF. In DNA, the CDR3 is TGTGCCAGCAGTTTATGGGCCGGAGAACAGGGGGATGGCTACACCTTC.

This clone was seen once. This chain connects TRBV10-1 to TRBJ2-7, with TRBD1 matching 7 bases. V lost 4 bases to trimming and J lost 5 bases; unmatched junction nucleotides: 5. CDR1 is WNHNN, CDR2 SYGVQD, per germline (reference sequence). CDR3 length: 13 residues. The CDR3 DNA reads TGCGCCAGCAGTGTTCGACAGGGCAACGAGCAGTACTTC. It codes for CASSVRQGNEQYF.

This sequence joins TRBV2 and TRBJ1-1; 9 bases line up with TRBD1. The CDR3 is 15 residues long. Losses at the gene ends were 5 bases for V and 0 bases for J; bases not matched to a gene: 4. Looked up from germline, CDR1 is SNHLY and CDR2 is FYNNEI. The CDR3 sequence: CASSPGQGLNTEAFF. As DNA, the CDR3 is TGTGCCAGCAGTCCGGGACAGGGCTTGAACACTGAAGCTTTCTTT.

Here the CDR3 DNA reads TGTGCCAGCTCACCATCTAGCACAGGGAAGACCCAGTACTTC. Its translation: CASSPSSTGKTQYF. This sequence joins TRBV18 and TRBJ2-5, with D maybe TRBD1 (6 bases). CDR3 length: 14 amino acids. With 2 bases removed from V and 6 bases from J, the gap between germline ends came to 13 bases. Germline V gene lookup returns CDR1 KGHSH and CDR2 LQKENI.

The rearrangement joins TRBV5-4 to TRBJ2-5; D gene ambiguous. V was shortened by 4 bases and J by 2 bases, with 9 bases between the two germline ends. There are 13 residues in the CDR3. Per the germline V gene, CDR1 is SGHNT and CDR2 is YYREEE (reference sequence). The CDR3 DNA sequence: TGTGCCAGCAGCCGAGACTGGCAAGAGACCCAGTACTTC. Residues: CASSRDWQETQYF.

The chain combines TRBV5-4 with TRBJ2-2; 14 bases align to TRBD2. Germline CDR1 and CDR2: SGHNT and YYREEE (reference sequence). CDR3 size: 17 residues. V lost 5 bases and J lost 4; bases outside the gene matches: 7. The CDR3 reads CASRTGLAGVSTGELFF. The CDR3 DNA reads TGTGCCAGCAGAACGGGACTAGCGGGAGTTAGCACCGGGGAGCTGTTTTTT.

Regarding this clone: The sample has other DNA sequences that encode this CDR3 too. This chain connects TRBV29-1 to TRBJ1-4, with 9 bases that match TRBD1. There are 14 residues in the CDR3. Germline V gene sequence: CDR1 SQVTM, CDR2 ANQGSEA. The V and J ends lost 1 base and 8 bases, in that order; junction bases with no gene match: 5. The CDR3 region is CSVEGTGVGEKLFF. The CDR3 nucleotides are TGCAGCGTTGAAGGGACAGGGGTTGGGGAAAAACTGTTTTTT.

This clone was counted a few times. The chain links TRBV27 to TRBJ2-5, with a tentative D call TRBD1 (5 bases). Germline V gene data show CDR1 as MNHEY and CDR2 as SMNVEV (reference sequence). Trimming removed 6 bases from V and 4 bases from J, with 24 bases in between. The CDR3 consists of 17 residues. The CDR3 DNA follows: TGTGCCAGCAGCTCTGACGCCCCTTGGCTCCAGGGAGAGACCCAGTACTTC. Translating it yields CASSSDAPWLQGETQYF.

This chain connects TRBV5-1 to TRBJ2-1, with 13 positions matching TRBD2. The J segment lost 6 bases and the V segment lost 6 bases, leaving 6 bases of the junction unmatched. There are 15 residues in the CDR3. Germline CDR1 and CDR2: SGHRS and YFSETQ. The CDR3 spells CASTSGTSGTNEQFF. The CDR3 nucleotides are TGCGCCAGCACCTCAGGGACTAGCGGGACCAATGAGCAGTTCTTC.

This chain uses TRBV29-1 with TRBJ1-1, with TRBD1 as a possible D gene (6 bases). CDR3 size: 14 residues. The V gene lost 8 bases and the J gene lost 1 base, with 17 bases spanning the gap. CDR1 SQVTM and CDR2 ANQGSEA come from the germline V gene. CDR3 DNA sequence: TGCAGCTTCAGATGGGGGGGGCCGAACACTGAAGCTTTCTTT. Its translation: CSFRWGGPNTEAFF.

The chain recombines TRBV6-1 with TRBJ2-2; a possible D gene is TRBD2 (5 bases). Trimming took off 0 bases at V and 6 bases at J, with 11 bases between the two ends. Germline V gene data show CDR1 as MNHNS and CDR2 as SASEGT. The CDR3 contains 15 residues. The chain's CDR3 is CASSEAGNYPGELFF. The CDR3, as DNA: TGTGCCAGCAGTGAAGCCGGGAACTATCCCGGGGAGCTGTTTTTT.

V and J are TRBV19 and TRBJ2-1, with 13 bases matching TRBD2. The CDR3 runs to 15 residues. Losses at the gene ends were 3 bases for V and 8 bases for J; bases not matched to a gene: 4. The germline V gene has CDR1 LNHDA and CDR2 SQIVND (reference sequence). The CDR3 sequence: CASSITSGRADEQFF. CDR3 bases: TGTGCCAGTAGTATTACTAGCGGGAGGGCGGATGAGCAGTTCTTC.

This clone was observed a few times. The chain uses TRBV21-1 and TRBJ2-7; no check of the table's D call, TRBD2, against the DNA was made. TRBV21-1 constitutes a pseudogene. This CDR3 has 20 amino acids. In DNA, the CDR3 is TGTGCCAGCAGCAAAGTAGGAACGGTCGTACGGGAGGAGGTAACCTACGAGCAGTACTTC. Amino acids: CASSKVGTVVREEVTYEQYF.

In DNA form, the CDR3 reads TGTGCCAGCAGCCCGGGTGCCTACGAGCAGTACTTC. This sequence encodes CASSPGAYEQYF. The chain uses TRBV9 and TRBJ2-5; D is unresolved. The J call is uncertain, as TRBJ2-7 better fits the DNA end. The CDR3 length is 12 residues. Germline-derived CDR1 and CDR2 are SGDLS and YYNGEE.

The rearrangement uses TRBV5-4 and TRBJ2-5, with TRBD2 matching 15 bases. The J call may be in error: the DNA end matches TRBJ2-7 better. Germline V CDR1 and CDR2: SGHNT, YYREEE (reference sequence). The CDR3 length is 15 residues. The chain's CDR3 is CASSRTSGRAYEQYF. DNA for the CDR3: TGTGCCAGCAGCCGGACTAGCGGGAGGGCCTACGAGCAGTACTTC.

V and J are TRBV5-1 and TRBJ2-3; 15 positions match TRBD2. This CDR3 comprises 18 residues. V gave up 1 base and J gave up 1 base; unmatched junction bases: 4. Germline V gene lookup returns CDR1 SGHRS and CDR2 YFSETQ. The CDR3 here is CASSLWTSGRGGTDTQYF. The CDR3 nucleotides are TGCGCCAGCAGCTTGTGGACTAGCGGGAGGGGGGGCACAGATACGCAGTATTTT.

The chain uses TRBV6-1 and TRBJ1-2; 10 bases match TRBD1. With 2 bases clipped from V and 5 bases from J, the junction kept 14 bases outside the gene matches. Germline V gives CDR1 MNHNS, CDR2 SASEGT. This CDR3 is 18 amino acids long. CDR3: CASSELWGQGNFGYGYTF. The CDR3 DNA reads as TGTGCCAGCAGTGAATTATGGGGACAGGGGAATTTCGGGTATGGCTACACCTTC.